This TCR beta chain is drawn from a study of T-cell memory formation after mild COVID-19. Study overall: Most TCR clusters belonged to a single donor.

This CDR3 region has 15 residues. Germline assignment: CDR1 SGHKS and CDR2 YYEKEE (reference sequence). V was trimmed by 1 base and J by 7 bases, leaving 15 bases between them. TCRdb re-called the 5' RACE reads with MiXCR, one entry per CDR3 protein. The sample has roughly 400,000 distinct CDR3 sequences, 20% to 25% seen once. Material for sequencing was PBMCs or a T cell subset sorted from them (not recorded which). The V call is TRBV5-5, the J call TRBJ1-5, with D possibly TRBD1 on 5 matching bases. The receptor was derived from an adult woman who had mild COVID-19 (a few samples of this study predate the infection). Cell type and time point are not known. In DNA, the CDR3 is TGTGCCAGCAGCTTGTATCCAGGTTCAGGGCAGCCCCAGCATTTT. Amino acid sequence: CASSLYPGSGQPQHF.